These 20 T cell receptor beta chains share one sample of origin, sequenced in a study of PD-1 blockade in classical Hodgkin lymphoma (dated by TCRdb to about 2020). In light of the paper, this sample's time point label describes: cycle 1 day 1 (C1D1), immediately before nivolumab initiation. All trial patients had relapsed after autologous stem cell transplantation, with cohorts A, B and C differing in prior brentuximab vedotin exposure. CD4+ T cells were purified from thawed PBMCs by magnetic negative selection with a Miltenyi CD4+ T cell isolation kit. Library prep was done by the immunoSEQ multiplex PCR assay. The clones in this table, taken by TCRdb from immuneACCESS, are in-frame only. Not every clone is retained; where verified, under half of the shortfall comes from an unresolved V gene, and the cause of the rest is unknown. Counted in this sample were about 7,600 clones; roughly four fifths of them appeared once. The ten biggest clones cover almost 7.5% of the sample.

This material consisted of CD4+ T cells from blood, taken at baseline. Receptor source: a human donor with classical Hodgkin lymphoma.

J is TRBJ1-6 and V is TRBV7-9, with 8 bases matching TRBD1. This CDR3 is 15 amino acids long. V shed 1 base, J shed 6 bases, and the junction held 2 bases outside the gene matches. Germline V gives CDR1 SEHNR, CDR2 FQNEAQ (reference sequence). CDR3 sequence reads: CASSLVDRGNSPLHF. Written as DNA, the CDR3 is TGTGCCAGCAGCTTAGTCGACAGGGGTAATTCACCCCTCCACTTT.

This chain links TRBV11-2 with TRBJ1-5, with D uncertain. Germline V CDR1 and CDR2: SGHAT, FQNNGV. The CDR3 spans 15 residues. V was shortened by 1 base and J by 2 bases, with 9 bases between the two germline ends. CDR3 DNA: TGTGCCAGCAGCTTAGCTGGGCTGGGCAATCAGCCCCAGCATTTT. Translating gives CASSLAGLGNQPQHF.

This sequence joins TRBV5-1 and TRBJ2-3; no clear D gene. V was trimmed by 0 bases and J by 0 bases, leaving 11 bases between them. This CDR3 is built from 16 residues. From germline, CDR1 is SGHRS and CDR2 YFSETQ. The CDR3 sequence: CASSLGDGPSTDTQYF. Written as DNA, the CDR3 is TGCGCCAGCAGCTTGGGTGACGGACCTAGCACAGATACGCAGTATTTT.

This clone was seen only a few times. The chain uses TRBV4-3 and TRBJ2-1; TRBD1 agrees at 9 bases. This CDR3 has 15 amino acids. V trimming: 3 bases; J trimming: 2 bases; junction bases outside the gene matches: 2. CDR1 and CDR2 from the germline V gene are LGHNA and YSLEER. The CDR3 here is CASSQGQGAYNEQFF. The CDR3 nucleotides read TGCGCCAGCAGCCAGGGACAGGGAGCCTACAATGAGCAGTTCTTC.

The chain recombines TRBV27 with TRBJ1-6; tentatively, D is TRBD1 (6 bases). The germline gives CDR1 MNHEY, CDR2 SMNVEV (reference sequence). The CDR3 has 15 amino acids. V was shortened by 9 bases and J by 1 base, with 13 bases between the two germline ends. The CDR3 spells CASTLRGSYNSPLHF. The CDR3 DNA reads as TGTGCCAGTACCCTCAGGGGTTCCTATAATTCACCCCTCCACTTT.

This clone was seen only a few times. The chain is built from TRBV7-8 and TRBJ2-2; a possible D gene is TRBD2 (5 bases). V lost 5 bases, J lost 5 bases, and 6 bases lay in between. Germline-derived CDR1 and CDR2 are SGHVS and FQNEAQ. This CDR3 is 12 amino acids long. The CDR3 loop is CASSRGTGELFF. The CDR3 DNA sequence: TGTGCCAGCAGCCGAGGGACCGGGGAGCTGTTTTTT.

The rearrangement links TRBV7-3 to TRBJ2-3; D is unresolved. The V end lost 2 bases, the J end lost 0 bases, and 3 bases lay between the germline ends. Germline lookup yields CDR1 SGHTA and CDR2 FQGTGA. The CDR3 contains 13 residues. DNA for the CDR3: TGTGCCAGCAGCTTAGGAAGCACAGATACGCAGTATTTT. Translation gives CASSLGSTDTQYF. Full variable domain (rest looked up from reference TRBV7-3 and TRBJ2-3): GAGVSQTPSNKVTEKGKYVELRCDPISGHTALYWYRQSLGQGPEFLIYFQGTGAADDSGLPNDRFFAVRPEGSVSTLKIQRTERGDSAVYLCASSLGSTDTQYFGPGTRLTVL.

Points on this clone: A much larger clone sits a single nucleotide away, making a read error possible. Other nucleotide sequences from this sample produce the same CDR3. The chain recombines TRBV4-3 with TRBJ2-1; 8 bases map to TRBD2. Germline values: CDR1 LGHNA, CDR2 YSLEER. The V segment lost 0 bases and the J segment 3 bases; nucleotides outside the gene matches: 4. The CDR3 loop spans 16 amino acids. CDR3 amino acids: CASSQDLAGIYNEQFF. CDR3 DNA sequence: TGCGCCAGCAGCCAAGATTTAGCGGGGATCTACAATGAGCAGTTCTTC.

This clone has just a few counts. The CDR3, as DNA: TGTGCCAGCAGCTTGGAGAGGGGTAATTCACCCCTCCACTTT. Protein sequence: CASSLERGNSPLHF. The chain joins TRBV5-4 to TRBJ1-6; possibly TRBD1 for D (5 bases). CDR3 length equals 14 residues. Germline-derived CDR1 and CDR2 are SGHNT and YYREEE (reference sequence). V dropped 0 bases and J dropped 6 bases, with 7 bases sitting between them. Full variable domain (missing parts from reference TRBV5-4 and TRBJ1-6): ETGVTQSPTHLIKTRGQQVTLRCSSQSGHNTVSWYQQALGQGPQFIFQYYREEENGRGNFPPRFSGLQFPNYSSELNVNALELDDSALYLCASSLERGNSPLHFGNGTRLTVT.

The V gene is TRBV19, the J gene TRBJ1-6; D gene unclear. The CDR3 totals 15 residues. Germline-derived CDR1 and CDR2 are LNHDA and SQIVND (reference sequence). V dropped 5 bases and J dropped 8 bases, with 16 bases sitting between them. The CDR3 sequence: CASSDLGYRDSPLHF. The CDR3 DNA follows: TGTGCCAGTAGTGATCTTGGATACCGCGATTCACCCCTCCACTTT. The whole variable domain, remainder taken from reference TRBV19 and TRBJ1-6, is DGGITQSPKYLFRKEGQNVTLSCEQNLNHDAMYWYRQDPGQGLRLIYYSQIVNDFQKGDIAEGYSVSREKKESFPLTVTSAQKNPTAFYLCASSDLGYRDSPLHFGNGTRLTVT.

This clone was found once. V usage is TRBV5-8 and J usage is TRBJ2-2; 12 positions match TRBD2. Germline CDR1 and CDR2: SGHTS and YDEGEE. The CDR3 length is 16 residues. V trimming: 3 bases; J trimming: 7 bases; junction bases outside the gene matches: 7. The CDR3 region has the DNA TGTGCCAGCAGCTCCCTAGCGGGAGGGTCTGTCGGGGAGCTGTTTTTT. As protein: CASSSLAGGSVGELFF.

The J gene is TRBJ2-2, the V gene TRBV11-3; no reliable D call. The V end lost 5 bases, the J end lost 0 bases, and 13 bases lay between the germline ends. CDR1 is SGHNT, CDR2 YENEEA, per germline. The CDR3 contains 16 residues. The CDR3 DNA reads as TGTGCCAGCAGCACAACCGGGTTAGCGAACACCGGGGAGCTGTTTTTT. Translation: CASSTTGLANTGELFF.

This clone was seen only once. V and J are TRBV4-1 and TRBJ2-1; TRBD2 matches 8 bases. The CDR3 loop spans 16 amino acids. The V and J ends lost 2 bases and 4 bases, in that order; junction bases with no gene match: 7. The germline V gene has CDR1 MGHRA and CDR2 YSYEKL. In nucleotides, the CDR3 is TGCGCCAGCAGCCAACGGGGGGGGCATTTTTACAATGAGCAGTTCTTC. It specifies CASSQRGGHFYNEQFF.

The V call is TRBV4-3, the J call TRBJ1-4; D is perhaps TRBD1 (6 bases). The CDR3 is 16 residues long. Trimming shortened V by 1 base and J by 11 bases, and 20 bases separated the two germline ends. Germline V lookup: CDR1 LGHNA, CDR2 YSLEER. This chain's CDR3 is CASSQVSGGGKGKLFF. Written as DNA, the CDR3 is TGCGCCAGCAGCCAAGTCAGCGGAGGGGGTAAGGGGAAACTGTTTTTT.

The chain is built from TRBV28 and TRBJ1-4, with 8 positions matching TRBD1. J lost 7 bases, V lost 6 bases, and 7 bases had no gene match. CDR3 size: 14 residues. Germline V gives CDR1 MDHEN, CDR2 SYDVKM. CDR3: CASSLTGDGEKLFF. The CDR3, as DNA: TGTGCCAGCAGCTTGACAGGGGATGGTGAAAAACTGTTTTTT.

This clone was seen a handful of times. The genes are TRBV19 and TRBJ2-7; D is ambiguous. Trimming left V 3 bases short and J 0 bases short, with 12 bases between. The germline V gene has CDR1 LNHDA and CDR2 SQIVND (reference sequence). This CDR3 has 15 amino acids. The CDR3 DNA is TGTGCCAGTAGTATTGGGCGCGAGAGCTCCTACGAGCAGTACTTC. Amino acid sequence: CASSIGRESSYEQYF.

The rearrangement uses TRBV19 and TRBJ2-2, with D uncertain. CDR1 LNHDA and CDR2 SQIVND come from the germline V gene (reference sequence). The CDR3 length is 13 residues. Trimming pared 4 bases from V and 0 bases from J, leaving 3 bases between. This chain's CDR3 is CASSNPNTGELFF. CDR3 sequence (DNA): TGTGCCAGTAGTAATCCGAACACCGGGGAGCTGTTTTTT.

V usage is TRBV7-9 and J usage is TRBJ2-7; the D gene is possibly TRBD1 (5 bases). In germline, CDR1 is SEHNR, CDR2 FQNEAQ (reference sequence). The CDR3 loop spans 15 amino acids. Trimming took 1 base from V and 0 from J, leaving 10 bases between them. For the CDR3, the DNA is TGTGCCAGCAGCTTAGGACAGTTGTTCTCCTACGAGCAGTACTTC. This codes for CASSLGQLFSYEQYF.

The chain combines TRBV11-3 with TRBJ1-1; 9 nucleotides line up with TRBD1. Germline loops: CDR1 SGHNT, CDR2 YENEEA. CDR3 length: 14 amino acids. J was trimmed by 5 bases and V by 3 bases; bases with no gene match: 4. The CDR3 DNA reads as TGTGCCAGCAGCTTCCAACAGGGGGCGACTGAAGCTTTCTTT. Residues: CASSFQQGATEAFF.

The chain employs TRBV10-3 and TRBJ1-6; D is unclear. The ends were cut back, 4 bases at V and 7 bases at J, with 8 bases in the middle. The length of the CDR3 is 13 residues. Germline V gene data show CDR1 as ENHRY and CDR2 as SYGVKD. DNA of the CDR3: TGTGCCATCAGTGGTAGTACGAATTCACCCCTCCACTTT. Its protein is CAISGSTNSPLHF.